This T cell receptor beta chain comes out of a study of blood T cells in healthy people across ages. This clonotype has at least ten counts. A sample-barcoded 5' primer and a J-beta primer mix were used in a second PCR of roughly 6 to 11 cycles. TCRdb used MiXCR to reprocess the 5' RACE reads, holding one entry per CDR3 protein. The sample comprises approximately 900,000 distinct CDR3 sequences, roughly 43% of which are singletons, and about an eighth rests with the top ten. The CDR3 has 16 amino acids. CDR1 and CDR2 from the germline V gene are MDHEN and SYDVKM. The germline V and J ends were trimmed by 8 bases and 6 bases, with 26 bases remaining between them.

The sequenced sample consisted of blood. The V gene is TRBV28, the J gene TRBJ2-7, with D uncertain. The clonotype comes from a man aged 30-40 years in good health. In DNA form, the CDR3 reads TGTGCCAGCCCCCCTACGCCGACCCCCCCGGAGATCGAGCAGTACTTC. This translates into CASPPTPTPPEIEQYF.